The clone carrying this TCR beta chain has just a few counts. What it binds is unknown. Method: immunoSEQ multiplex PCR; TCRdb's copy keeps in-frame clones and lacks some. Of 65,000 to 90,000 clones in the sample, 85% were seen once. CDR3 size: 12 residues. The V end lost 2 bases, the J end lost 5 bases, and 3 bases lay between the germline ends. Germline V lookup: CDR1 ENHRY, CDR2 SYGVKD. This sample is part of a study of OX40 agonist ivuxolimab in advanced cancers. At the level of the study: Patients were given ivuxolimab, an antibody that agonizes OX40 (CD134). Prior therapy, whether anti-PD-1, anti-PD-L1 or anti-CTLA-4, was allowed, and 40% had some. Age averaged about 66 years (range roughly 20 to 90), and roughly 82% were male. Whole-study findings and limits: There were, on average, more expanded clones in CD8+ T cells than in CD4+.

The receptor comes from an adult with an advanced solid tumor such as melanoma, head and neck, liver or kidney cancer. The gene calls are TRBV10-3 and TRBJ1-4; D is ambiguous. Sequencing used CD4+ or CD8+ T cells sorted from blood, obtained in a trial of the OX40 agonist ivuxolimab. CDR3 sequence (DNA): TGTGCCATCAGTGAGGACAATGAAAAACTGTTTTTT. It is translated as CAISEDNEKLFF.